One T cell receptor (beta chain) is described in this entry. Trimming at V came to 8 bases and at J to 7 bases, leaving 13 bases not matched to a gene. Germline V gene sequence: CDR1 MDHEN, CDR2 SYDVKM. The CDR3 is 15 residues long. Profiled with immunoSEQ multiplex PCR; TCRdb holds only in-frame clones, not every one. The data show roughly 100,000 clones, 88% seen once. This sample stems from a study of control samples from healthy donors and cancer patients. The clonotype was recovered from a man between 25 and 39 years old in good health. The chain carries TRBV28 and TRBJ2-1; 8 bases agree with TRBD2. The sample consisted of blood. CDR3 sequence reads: CASGLRGGRPNEQFF. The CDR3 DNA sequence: TGTGCCAGCGGGCTCCGGGGCGGGAGGCCTAATGAGCAGTTCTTC. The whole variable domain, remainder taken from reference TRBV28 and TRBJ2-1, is DVKVTQSSRYLVKRTGEKVFLECVQDMDHENMFWYRQDPGLGLRLIYFSYDVKMKEKGDIPEGYSVSREKKERFSLILESASTNQTSMYLCASGLRGGRPNEQFFGPGTRLTVL.